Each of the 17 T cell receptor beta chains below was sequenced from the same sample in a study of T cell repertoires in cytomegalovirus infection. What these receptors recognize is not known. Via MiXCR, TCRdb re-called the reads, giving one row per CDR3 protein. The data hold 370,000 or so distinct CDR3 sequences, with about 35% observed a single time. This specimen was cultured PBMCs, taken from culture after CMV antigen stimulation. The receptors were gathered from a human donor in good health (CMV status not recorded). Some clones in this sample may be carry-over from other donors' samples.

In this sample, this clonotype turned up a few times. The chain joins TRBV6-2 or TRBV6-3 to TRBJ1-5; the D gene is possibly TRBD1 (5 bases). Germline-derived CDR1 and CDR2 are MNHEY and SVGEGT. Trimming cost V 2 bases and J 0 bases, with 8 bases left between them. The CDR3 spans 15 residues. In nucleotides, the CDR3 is TGTGCCAGCAGTTACCTCGGGACTAGCAATCAGCCCCAGCATTTT. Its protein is CASSYLGTSNQPQHF.

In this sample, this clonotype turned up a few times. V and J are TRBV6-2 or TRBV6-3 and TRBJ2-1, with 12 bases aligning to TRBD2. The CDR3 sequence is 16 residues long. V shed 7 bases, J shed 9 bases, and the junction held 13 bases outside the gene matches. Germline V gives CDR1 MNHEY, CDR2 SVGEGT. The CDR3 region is CASTTWRTSGKSEQFF. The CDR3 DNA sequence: TGTGCCAGCACCACCTGGAGGACTAGCGGGAAAAGTGAGCAGTTCTTC.

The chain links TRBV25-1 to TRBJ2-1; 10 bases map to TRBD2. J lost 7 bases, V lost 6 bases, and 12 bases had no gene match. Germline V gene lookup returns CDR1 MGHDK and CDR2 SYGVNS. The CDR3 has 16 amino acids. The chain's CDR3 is CASRRNSGRGRNEQFF. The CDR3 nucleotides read TGTGCCAGCAGAAGAAACAGCGGGAGGGGTCGGAATGAGCAGTTCTTC.

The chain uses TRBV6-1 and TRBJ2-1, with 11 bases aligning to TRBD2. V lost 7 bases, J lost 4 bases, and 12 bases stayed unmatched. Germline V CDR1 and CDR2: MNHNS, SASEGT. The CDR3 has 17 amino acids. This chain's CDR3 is CASTTKGTSGGYNEQFF. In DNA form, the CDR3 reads TGTGCCAGCACCACGAAAGGGACTAGCGGAGGTTACAATGAGCAGTTCTTC.

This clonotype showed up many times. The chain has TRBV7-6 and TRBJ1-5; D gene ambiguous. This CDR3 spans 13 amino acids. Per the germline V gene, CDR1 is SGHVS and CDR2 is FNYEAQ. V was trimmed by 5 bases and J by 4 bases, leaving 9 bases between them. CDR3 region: CASSDLWNQPQHF. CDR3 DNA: TGTGCCAGCAGCGATCTCTGGAATCAGCCCCAGCATTTT.

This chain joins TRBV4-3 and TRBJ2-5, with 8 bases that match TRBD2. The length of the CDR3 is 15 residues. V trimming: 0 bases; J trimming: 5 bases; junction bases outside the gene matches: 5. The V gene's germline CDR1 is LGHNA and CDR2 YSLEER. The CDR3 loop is CASSQDEAGVETQYF. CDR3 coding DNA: TGCGCCAGCAGCCAAGATGAAGCGGGAGTGGAGACCCAGTACTTC.

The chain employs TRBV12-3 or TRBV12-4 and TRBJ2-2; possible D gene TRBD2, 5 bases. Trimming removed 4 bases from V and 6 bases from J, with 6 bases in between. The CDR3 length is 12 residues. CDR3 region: CASSYSAGELFF. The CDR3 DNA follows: TGTGCCAGCAGTTATAGCGCCGGGGAGCTGTTTTTT.

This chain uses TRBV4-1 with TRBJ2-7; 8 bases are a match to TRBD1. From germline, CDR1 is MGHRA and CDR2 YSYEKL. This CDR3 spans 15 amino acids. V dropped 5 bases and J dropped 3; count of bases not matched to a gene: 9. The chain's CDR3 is CASSGWTGKYYEQYV. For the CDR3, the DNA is TGCGCCAGCAGCGGATGGACAGGGAAATACTACGAGCAGTACGTC.

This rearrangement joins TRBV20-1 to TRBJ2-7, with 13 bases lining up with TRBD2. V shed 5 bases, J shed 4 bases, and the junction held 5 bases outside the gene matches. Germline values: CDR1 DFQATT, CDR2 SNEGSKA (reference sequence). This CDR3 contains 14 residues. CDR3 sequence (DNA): TGCAGTGCTCGCACTAGCGGGAGGGCTTACGAGCAGTACTTC. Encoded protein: CSARTSGRAYEQYF.

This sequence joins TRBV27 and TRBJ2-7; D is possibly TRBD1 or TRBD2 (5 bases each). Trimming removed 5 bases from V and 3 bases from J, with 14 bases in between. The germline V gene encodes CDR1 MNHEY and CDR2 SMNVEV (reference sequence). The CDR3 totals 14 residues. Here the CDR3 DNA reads TGTGCCAGCAGTGTTTTTCGGGGCCACTACGAGCAGTACGTC. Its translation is CASSVFRGHYEQYV.

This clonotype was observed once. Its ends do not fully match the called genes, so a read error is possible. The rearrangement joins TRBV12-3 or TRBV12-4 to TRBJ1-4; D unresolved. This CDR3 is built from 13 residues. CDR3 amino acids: CAISIARGEKLFF. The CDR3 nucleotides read TGTGCCATCAGTATCGCACGTGGGGAAAAACTGTTTTTT.

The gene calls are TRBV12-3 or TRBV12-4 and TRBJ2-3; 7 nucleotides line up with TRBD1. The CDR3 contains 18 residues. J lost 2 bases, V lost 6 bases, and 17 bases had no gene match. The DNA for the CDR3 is TGTGCCAGCAGCAGACCAACAGGGGACAGAGCTTACACAGATACGCAGTATTTT. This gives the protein CASSRPTGDRAYTDTQYF.

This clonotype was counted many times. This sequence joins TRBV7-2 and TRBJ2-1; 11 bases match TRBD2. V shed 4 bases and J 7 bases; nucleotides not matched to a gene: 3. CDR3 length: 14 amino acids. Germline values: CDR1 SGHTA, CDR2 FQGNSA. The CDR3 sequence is CASSWGLAENEQFF. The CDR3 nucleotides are TGTGCCAGCAGCTGGGGACTAGCGGAAAATGAGCAGTTCTTC.

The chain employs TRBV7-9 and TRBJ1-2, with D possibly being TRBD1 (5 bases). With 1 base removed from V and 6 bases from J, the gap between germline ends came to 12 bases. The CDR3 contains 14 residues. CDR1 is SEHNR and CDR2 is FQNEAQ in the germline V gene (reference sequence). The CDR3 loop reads CASSLDRGADGYTF. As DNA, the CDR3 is TGTGCCAGCAGCTTAGACAGAGGGGCTGATGGCTACACCTTC.

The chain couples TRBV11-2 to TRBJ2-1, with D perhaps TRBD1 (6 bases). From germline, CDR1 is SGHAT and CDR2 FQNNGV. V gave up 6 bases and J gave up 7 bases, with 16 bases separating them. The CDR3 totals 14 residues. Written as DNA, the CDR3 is TGTGCCAGCAGATACAGGGTACGGGTAAATGAGCAGTTCTTC. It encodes CASRYRVRVNEQFF. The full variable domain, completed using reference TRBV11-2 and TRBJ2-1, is EAGVAQSPRYKIIEKRQSVAFWCNPISGHATLYWYQQILGQGPKLLIQFQNNGVVDDSQLPKDRFSAERLKGVDSTLKIQPAKLEDSAVYLCASRYRVRVNEQFFGPGTRLTVL.

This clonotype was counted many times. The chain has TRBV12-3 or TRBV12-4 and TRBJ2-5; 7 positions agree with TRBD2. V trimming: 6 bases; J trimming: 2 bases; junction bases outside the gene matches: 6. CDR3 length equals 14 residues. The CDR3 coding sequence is TGTGCCAGCAGAGATGGAGCGGGGCAAGAGACCCAGTACTTC. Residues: CASRDGAGQETQYF.

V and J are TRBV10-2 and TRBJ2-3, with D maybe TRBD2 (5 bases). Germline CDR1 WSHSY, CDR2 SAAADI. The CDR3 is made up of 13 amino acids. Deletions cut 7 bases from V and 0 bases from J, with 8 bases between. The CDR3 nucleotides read TGCGCCAGCACGGGGATGAGCACAGATACGCAGTATTTT. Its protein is CASTGMSTDTQYF.